This T cell receptor (beta chain) came from a study of T cells in tuberculosis. The CDR3 is made up of 15 amino acids. Germline V gene sequence: CDR1 SGHRS, CDR2 YFSETQ. V gave up 2 bases and J gave up 6 bases, with 12 bases separating them. Some clones are missing from TCRdb's copy, which holds only in-frame ones; the method was immunoSEQ multiplex PCR. The top ten clones hold roughly an eighth of a sample with tens of thousands of clones, around 93% of them seen once. Sequences were obtained from PBMCs. This TCR derives from a donor aged 10-29 years with latent tuberculosis or without tuberculosis infection. Some clones in this sample may be carry-over from other donors' samples. The chain recombines TRBV5-1 with TRBJ1-6, with D hard to call. The CDR3 DNA reads as TGCGCCAGCAGCTTAAGCACAGAGAGTAATTCACCCCTCCACTTT. Protein: CASSLSTESNSPLHF. Complete variable domain (other parts from reference TRBV5-1 and TRBJ1-6): KAGVTQTPRYLIKTRGQQVTLSCSPISGHRSVSWYQQTPGQGLQFLFEYFSETQRNKGNFPGRFSGRQFSNSRSEMNVSTLELGDSALYLCASSLSTESNSPLHFGNGTRLTVT.